Listed here are 16 T cell receptor beta chains from one sample, sequenced in a study of blood T cell repertoires in COVID-19. The assay was immunoSEQ multiplex PCR, and TCRdb's table has in-frame clones only and misses some. The table includes approximately 91,000 clones, around 75% detected once. Sequenced material: peripheral blood. These receptors all stem from a man between 65 and 79 years old with acute or convalescent COVID-19.

CDR3 in DNA: TGTGCCAGCAGCCCCAGGAAGAGTAGGACAGGTGAAAAACTGTTTTTT. It is translated as CASSPRKSRTGEKLFF. The chain has TRBV4-2 and TRBJ1-4; 7 bases are shared with TRBD1. Germline V lookup: CDR1 LGHNA, CDR2 YNFKEQ. This CDR3 has 16 amino acids. J lost 7 bases, V lost 4 bases, and 12 bases had no gene match.

The chain couples TRBV14 to TRBJ2-1; D may be TRBD2 (6 bases). Germline V gives CDR1 SGHDN, CDR2 FVKESK. The CDR3 is made up of 15 amino acids. V was clipped by 2 bases and J by 5 bases, with 13 bases between them. DNA of the CDR3: TGTGCCAGCAGCCAAAGGGTTAGCGGACACAATGAGCAGTTCTTC. It translates to CASSQRVSGHNEQFF.

The chain combines TRBV12-3 or TRBV12-4 with TRBJ1-6, with D perhaps matching TRBD1 (5 bases). This CDR3 region has 13 residues. Trimming stripped 5 bases from V and 6 bases from J, with 8 bases between. Here the CDR3 DNA reads TGTGCCAGCAGTCCCCAGGGTAATTCACCCCTCCACTTT. Protein: CASSPQGNSPLHF.

The CDR3 DNA is TGTGCCAGCAGTCCAGGTAGTAGCGGTGTCACAGATACGCAGTATTTT. Translation: CASSPGSSGVTDTQYF. V usage is TRBV7-2 and J usage is TRBJ2-3, with D perhaps TRBD2 (6 bases). CDR3 length: 16 residues. Per the germline V gene, CDR1 is SGHTA and CDR2 is FQGNSA. V was trimmed by 6 bases and J by 2 bases, leaving 18 bases between them.

The chain couples TRBV2 to TRBJ1-5; possibly TRBD1 for D (5 bases). This CDR3 is 15 amino acids long. V lost 5 bases, J lost 3 bases, and 14 bases lay in between. Looked up from germline, CDR1 is SNHLY and CDR2 is FYNNEI. The CDR3 spells CASSRAGLTNQPQHF. In nucleotides, the CDR3 is TGTGCCAGCAGTCGGGCAGGGCTGACCAATCAGCCCCAGCATTTT.

The V call is TRBV6-5, the J call TRBJ1-4; no firm D call. Trimming pared 6 bases from V and 8 bases from J, leaving 13 bases between. CDR3 length: 13 residues. In germline, CDR1 is MNHEY, CDR2 SVGAGI. This chain's CDR3 is CASRRSRGEKLFF. The CDR3 bases are TGTGCCAGCAGAAGGTCCCGCGGGGAAAAACTGTTTTTT.

In its sample, this clone was seen a few times. V gene TRBV12-5 combines with J gene TRBJ2-3; D gene uncertain. Trimming removed 1 base at V and 1 base at J, with 9 bases between. The CDR3 contains 15 residues. Per the germline V gene, CDR1 is LGHNT and CDR2 is FRNRAP. This CDR3 is CASGLDYSGTDTQYF. The CDR3, as DNA: TGTGCTAGTGGTTTGGATTACAGTGGCACAGATACGCAGTATTTT. Filled out from reference TRBV12-5 and TRBJ2-3, the complete variable domain reads DARVTQTPRHKVTEMGQEVTMRCQPILGHNTVFWYRQTMMQGLELLAYFRNRAPLDDSGMPKDRFSAEMPDATLATLKIQPSEPRDSAVYFCASGLDYSGTDTQYFGPGTRLTVL.

V is TRBV7-9 and J is TRBJ2-2; 8 bases are shared with TRBD2. CDR3 length: 17 residues. V gave up 3 bases and J gave up 1 base; unmatched junction bases: 7. Germline V lookup: CDR1 SEHNR, CDR2 FQNEAQ (reference sequence). As DNA, the CDR3 is TGTGCCAGCAGCTTTTTCCCGGGAGGGGTGAACACCGGGGAGCTGTTTTTT. Residues: CASSFFPGGVNTGELFF.

This chain links TRBV12-3 or TRBV12-4 with TRBJ2-7, with D possibly matching TRBD1 (5 bases). The CDR3 has 12 residues. The V end lost 5 bases, the J end lost 6 bases, and 11 bases lay between the germline ends. CDR3 loop: CASSPQGSEQYF. CDR3 DNA sequence: TGTGCCAGCAGTCCCCAGGGAAGCGAGCAGTACTTC.

This clone appeared a few times. The chain carries TRBV3-1 (or the pseudogene TRBV3-2) and TRBJ1-3; weak D call: TRBD1 (6 bases). Trimming cost V 4 bases and J 0 bases, with 13 bases left between them. This CDR3 spans 16 amino acids. Germline V gene sequence: CDR1 LGHDT, CDR2 YNNKEL (reference sequence). The CDR3 DNA reads TGTGCCAGCAGCCGACTACAAGGGGGCTCTGGAAACACCATATATTTT. Its protein is CASSRLQGGSGNTIYF.

This sequence joins TRBV5-4 and TRBJ2-5; D is unclear. Trimming pared 5 bases from V and 5 bases from J, leaving 13 bases between. This CDR3 comprises 13 residues. Germline loops: CDR1 SGHNT, CDR2 YYREEE (reference sequence). CDR3 in amino acids: CASRSPGRETQYF. Here the CDR3 DNA reads TGTGCCAGCAGGTCCCCGGGTAGGGAGACCCAGTACTTC.

This clone was detected only a few times. The rearrangement joins TRBV2 to TRBJ2-2, with 7 bases lining up with TRBD1. CDR1 is SNHLY and CDR2 is FYNNEI in the germline V gene. V was pared by 7 bases and J by 8 bases, with 4 bases of the junction left unmatched. This CDR3 spans 12 amino acids. The CDR3 loop is CASNLDRGELFF. The CDR3 DNA reads as TGTGCCAGCAACCTGGACAGGGGGGAGCTGTTTTTT. Supplemented by reference TRBV2 and TRBJ2-2, the full variable domain reads EPEVTQTPSHQVTQMGQEVILRCVPISNHLYFYWYRQILGQKVEFLVSFYNNEISEKSEIFDDQFSVERPDGSNFTLKIRSTKLEDSAMYFCASNLDRGELFFGEGSRLTVL.

The rearrangement joins TRBV5-1 to TRBJ1-6, with unresolved D. Trimming removed 0 bases at V and 4 bases at J, with 14 bases between. This CDR3 region has 17 residues. Germline CDR1 SGHRS, CDR2 YFSETQ. The CDR3 reads CASSLEQIYAYNSPLHF. The CDR3 region has the DNA TGCGCCAGCAGCTTGGAACAGATCTACGCGTATAATTCACCCCTCCACTTT.

V usage is TRBV27 and J usage is TRBJ2-7; D is possibly TRBD2 (5 bases). V was pared by 7 bases and J by 7 bases, with 26 bases between. The germline gives CDR1 MNHEY, CDR2 SMNVEV (reference sequence). There are 16 residues in the CDR3. The CDR3 sequence is CASNILRPQSPGEQYF. DNA of the CDR3: TGTGCCAGCAACATCCTCCGCCCCCAATCTCCGGGGGAGCAGTACTTC.

The rearrangement links TRBV27 to TRBJ1-5; a weak D match, TRBD1 (5 bases). The V and J ends lost 5 bases and 7 bases respectively, with 12 bases between them. The CDR3 spans 13 residues. Germline lookup yields CDR1 MNHEY and CDR2 SMNVEV (reference sequence). The CDR3: CASSIGVGQPQHF. In DNA form, the CDR3 reads TGTGCCAGCAGTATAGGGGTAGGGCAGCCCCAGCATTTT.

The chain carries TRBV28 and TRBJ2-2; D is unresolved. Looked up from germline, CDR1 is MDHEN and CDR2 is SYDVKM. Trimming cost V 3 bases and J 3 bases, with 5 bases left between them. This CDR3 region has 13 residues. CDR3 residues: CASSFLYTGELFF. CDR3 nucleotides: TGTGCCAGCAGTTTCCTATACACCGGGGAGCTGTTTTTT.